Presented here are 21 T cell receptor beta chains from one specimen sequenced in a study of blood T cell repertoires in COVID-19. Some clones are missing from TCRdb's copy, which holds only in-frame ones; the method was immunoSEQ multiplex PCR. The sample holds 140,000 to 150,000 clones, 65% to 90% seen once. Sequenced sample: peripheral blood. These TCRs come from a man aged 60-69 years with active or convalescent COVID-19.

The CDR3 region has the DNA TGTGCCAGCAACCCTCGGACAGCCTTGGCAGAAAAACTGTTTTTT. Translated, it gives CASNPRTALAEKLFF. This rearrangement joins TRBV2 to TRBJ1-4, with D possibly being TRBD1 (6 bases). Trimming removed 7 bases at V and 8 bases at J, with 20 bases between. The CDR3 sequence is 15 residues long. Germline lookup yields CDR1 SNHLY and CDR2 FYNNEI.

In DNA form, the CDR3 reads TGTGCCAGCTCCCCGGGACAGGAGGTTAAAGGCTACACCTTC. Amino acids: CASSPGQEVKGYTF. The chain has TRBV3-1 (or the pseudogene TRBV3-2) and TRBJ1-2, with 8 bases that match TRBD1. CDR1 is LGHDT, CDR2 YNNKEL, per germline (reference sequence). Germline trimming cut 8 bases from V and 8 bases from J; bases unmatched to any gene: 13. This CDR3 is 14 amino acids long.

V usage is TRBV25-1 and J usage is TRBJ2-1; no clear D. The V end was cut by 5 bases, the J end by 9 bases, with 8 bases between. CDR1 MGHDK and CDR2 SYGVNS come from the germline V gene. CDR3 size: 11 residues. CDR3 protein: CASSRSVEQFF. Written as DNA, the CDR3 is TGTGCCAGCAGTCGATCGGTTGAGCAGTTCTTC.

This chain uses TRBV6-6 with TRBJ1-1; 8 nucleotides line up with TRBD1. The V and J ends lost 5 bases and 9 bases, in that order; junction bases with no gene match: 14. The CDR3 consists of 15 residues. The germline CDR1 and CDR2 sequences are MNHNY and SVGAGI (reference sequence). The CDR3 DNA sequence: TGTGCCAGCAGTCAGAACGACAGGGGATCCCTTAAAGCTTTCTTT. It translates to CASSQNDRGSLKAFF.

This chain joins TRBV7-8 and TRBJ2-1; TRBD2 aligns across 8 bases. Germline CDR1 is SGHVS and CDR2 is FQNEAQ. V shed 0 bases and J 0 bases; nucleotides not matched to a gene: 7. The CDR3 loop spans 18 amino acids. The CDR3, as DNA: TGTGCCAGCAGCTTAGCGGACTCGGGGGGGAGCTCCTACAATGAGCAGTTCTTC. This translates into CASSLADSGGSSYNEQFF. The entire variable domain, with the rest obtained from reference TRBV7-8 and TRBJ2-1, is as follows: GAGVSQSPRYKVAKRGQDVALRCDPISGHVSLFWYQQALGQGPEFLTYFQNEAQLDKSGLPSDRFFAERPEGSVSTLKIQRTQQEDSAVYLCASSLADSGGSSYNEQFFGPGTRLTVL.

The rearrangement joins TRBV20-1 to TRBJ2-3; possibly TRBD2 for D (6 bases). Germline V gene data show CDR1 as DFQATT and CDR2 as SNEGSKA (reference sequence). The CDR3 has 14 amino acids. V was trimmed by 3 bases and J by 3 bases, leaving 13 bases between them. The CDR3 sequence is CSASLRSGTDTQYF. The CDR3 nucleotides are TGCAGTGCTAGTCTCAGGAGCGGGACAGATACGCAGTATTTT.

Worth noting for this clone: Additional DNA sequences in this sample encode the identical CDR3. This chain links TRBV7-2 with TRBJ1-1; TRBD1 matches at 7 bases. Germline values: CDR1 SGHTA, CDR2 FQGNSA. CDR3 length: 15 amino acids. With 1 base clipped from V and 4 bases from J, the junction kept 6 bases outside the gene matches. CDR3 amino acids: CASSLGQGVGTEAFF. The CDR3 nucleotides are TGTGCCAGCAGCTTAGGACAGGGAGTAGGCACTGAAGCTTTCTTT. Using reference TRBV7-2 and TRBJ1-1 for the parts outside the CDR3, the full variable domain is GAGVSQSPSNKVTEKGKDVELRCDPISGHTALYWYRQSLGQGLEFLIYFQGNSAPDKSGLPSDRFSAERTGGSVSTLTIQRTQQEDSAVYLCASSLGQGVGTEAFFGQGTRLTVV.

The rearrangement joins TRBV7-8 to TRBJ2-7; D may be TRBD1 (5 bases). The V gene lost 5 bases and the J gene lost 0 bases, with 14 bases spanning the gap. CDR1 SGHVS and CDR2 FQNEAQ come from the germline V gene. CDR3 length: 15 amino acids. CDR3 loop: CASSQRAGFSYEQYV. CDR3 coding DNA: TGTGCCAGCAGCCAACGGGCAGGGTTCTCCTACGAGCAGTACGTC.

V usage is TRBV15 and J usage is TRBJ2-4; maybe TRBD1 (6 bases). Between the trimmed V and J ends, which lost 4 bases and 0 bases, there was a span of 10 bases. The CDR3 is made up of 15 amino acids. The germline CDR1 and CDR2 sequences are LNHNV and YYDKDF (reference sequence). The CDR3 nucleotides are TGTGCCACCAGCAAACAGGGCTCAGCCAAAAACATTCAGTACTTC. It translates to CATSKQGSAKNIQYF.

The CDR3 nucleotides are TGTGCCAGCAGCTCGCGCCCGGGGCAGGGACACTACGAGCAGTACTTC. Its protein is CASSSRPGQGHYEQYF. The chain couples TRBV28 to TRBJ2-7; weak D call: TRBD1 (6 bases). This CDR3 region has 16 residues. Deletions cut 6 bases from V and 3 bases from J, with 21 bases between. Germline loops: CDR1 MDHEN, CDR2 SYDVKM.

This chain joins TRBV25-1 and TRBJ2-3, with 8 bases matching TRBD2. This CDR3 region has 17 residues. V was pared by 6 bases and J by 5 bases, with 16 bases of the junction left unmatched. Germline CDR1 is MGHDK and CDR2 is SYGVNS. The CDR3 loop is CASRGPLGSGSGDTQYF. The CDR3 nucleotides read TGTGCCAGCAGAGGTCCCCTAGGGAGCGGGAGTGGAGATACGCAGTATTTT.

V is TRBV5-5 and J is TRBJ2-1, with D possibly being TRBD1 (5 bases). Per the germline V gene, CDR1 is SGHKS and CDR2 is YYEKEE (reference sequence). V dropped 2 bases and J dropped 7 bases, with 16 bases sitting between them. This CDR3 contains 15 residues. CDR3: CASSFDSVLVNEQFF. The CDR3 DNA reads TGTGCCAGCAGCTTCGACAGCGTGCTGGTGAATGAGCAGTTCTTC. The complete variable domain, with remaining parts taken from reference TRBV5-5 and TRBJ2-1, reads DAGVTQSPTHLIKTRGQQVTLRCSPISGHKSVSWYQQVLGQGPQFIFQYYEKEERGRGNFPDRFSARQFPNYSSELNVNALLLGDSALYLCASSFDSVLVNEQFFGPGTRLTVL.

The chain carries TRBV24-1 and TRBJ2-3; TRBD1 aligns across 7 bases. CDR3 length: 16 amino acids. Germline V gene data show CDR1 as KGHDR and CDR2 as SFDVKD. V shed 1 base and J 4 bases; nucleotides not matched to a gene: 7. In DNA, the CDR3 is TGTGCCACCAGTGATTTTGGCCAGGGGGTAGCAGATACGCAGTATTTT. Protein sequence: CATSDFGQGVADTQYF.

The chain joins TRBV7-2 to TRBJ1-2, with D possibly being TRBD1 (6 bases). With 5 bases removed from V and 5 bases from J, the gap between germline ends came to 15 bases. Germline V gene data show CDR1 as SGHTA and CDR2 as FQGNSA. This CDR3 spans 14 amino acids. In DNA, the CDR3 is TGTGCCAGCAGCCAACTCCCCGGACAGTATGGCTACACCTTC. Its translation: CASSQLPGQYGYTF.

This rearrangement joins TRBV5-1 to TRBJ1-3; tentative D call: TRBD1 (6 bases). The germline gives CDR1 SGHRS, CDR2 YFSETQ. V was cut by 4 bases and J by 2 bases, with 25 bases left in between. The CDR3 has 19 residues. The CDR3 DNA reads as TGCGCCAGCAGCCTGGTCGCAGGGGTCGGGAACAAAGCTGGAAACACCATATATTTT. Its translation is CASSLVAGVGNKAGNTIYF.

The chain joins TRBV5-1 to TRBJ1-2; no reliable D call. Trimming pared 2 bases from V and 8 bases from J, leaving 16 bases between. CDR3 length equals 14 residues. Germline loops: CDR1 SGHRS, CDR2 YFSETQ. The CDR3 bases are TGCGCCAGCAGCTTCGGGAACCCTGGTACGGGCTACACCTTC. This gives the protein CASSFGNPGTGYTF.

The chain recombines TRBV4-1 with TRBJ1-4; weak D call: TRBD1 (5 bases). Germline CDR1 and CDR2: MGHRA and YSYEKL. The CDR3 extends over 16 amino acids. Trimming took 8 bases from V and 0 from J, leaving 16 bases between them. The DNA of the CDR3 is TGCGCCAGCGAGATGGGGCATGGAGCAACTAATGAAAAACTGTTTTTT. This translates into CASEMGHGATNEKLFF.

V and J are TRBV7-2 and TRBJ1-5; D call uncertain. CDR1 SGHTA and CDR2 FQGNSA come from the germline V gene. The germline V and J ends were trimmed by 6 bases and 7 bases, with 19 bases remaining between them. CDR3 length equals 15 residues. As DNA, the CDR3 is TGTGCCAGCAGATATAGCCCCCAGAGTGTGCAGCCCCAGCATTTT. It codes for CASRYSPQSVQPQHF.

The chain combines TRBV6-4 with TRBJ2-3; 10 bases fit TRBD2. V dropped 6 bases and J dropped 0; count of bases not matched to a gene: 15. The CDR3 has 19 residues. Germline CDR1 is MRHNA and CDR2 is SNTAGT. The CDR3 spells CASSVHTNIAGGSTDTQYF. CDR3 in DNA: TGTGCCAGCAGCGTCCACACGAACATAGCGGGGGGAAGCACAGATACGCAGTATTTT.

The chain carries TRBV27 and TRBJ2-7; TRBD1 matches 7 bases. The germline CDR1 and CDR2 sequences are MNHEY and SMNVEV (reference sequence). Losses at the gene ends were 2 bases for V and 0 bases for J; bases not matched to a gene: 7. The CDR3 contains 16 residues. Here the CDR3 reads CASSLLGQSSSYEQYF. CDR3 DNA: TGTGCCAGCAGTTTACTGGGACAGAGTAGCTCCTACGAGCAGTACTTC.

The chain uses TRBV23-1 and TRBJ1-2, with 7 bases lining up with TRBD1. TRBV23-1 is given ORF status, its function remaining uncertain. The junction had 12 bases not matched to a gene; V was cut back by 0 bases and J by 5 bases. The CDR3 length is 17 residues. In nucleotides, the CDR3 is TGCGCCAGCAGTCAATCGTGTCAGGGGAGCAGGGGGTATGGCTACACCTTC. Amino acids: CASSQSCQGSRGYGYTF.